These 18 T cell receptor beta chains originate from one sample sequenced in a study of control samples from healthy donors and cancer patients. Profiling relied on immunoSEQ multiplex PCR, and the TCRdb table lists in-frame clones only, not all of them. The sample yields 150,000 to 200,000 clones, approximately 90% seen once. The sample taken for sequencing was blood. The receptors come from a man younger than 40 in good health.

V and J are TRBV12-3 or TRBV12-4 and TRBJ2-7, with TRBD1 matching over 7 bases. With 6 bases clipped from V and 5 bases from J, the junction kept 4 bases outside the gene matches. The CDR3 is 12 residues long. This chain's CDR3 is CASSRQGHEQYF. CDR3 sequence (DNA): TGTGCCAGCAGCCGACAGGGCCACGAGCAGTACTTC.

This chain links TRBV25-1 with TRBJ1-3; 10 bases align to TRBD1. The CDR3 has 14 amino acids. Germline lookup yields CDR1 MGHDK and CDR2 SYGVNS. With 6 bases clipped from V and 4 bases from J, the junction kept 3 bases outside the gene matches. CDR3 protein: CASRGTGEGNTIYF. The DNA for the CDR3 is TGTGCCAGCAGGGGGACAGGGGAAGGAAACACCATATATTTT.

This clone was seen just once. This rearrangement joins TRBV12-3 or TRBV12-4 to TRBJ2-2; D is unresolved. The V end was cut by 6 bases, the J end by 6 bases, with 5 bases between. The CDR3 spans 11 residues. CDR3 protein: CASRAAGELFF. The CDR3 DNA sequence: TGTGCCAGCAGGGCCGCCGGGGAGCTGTTTTTT.

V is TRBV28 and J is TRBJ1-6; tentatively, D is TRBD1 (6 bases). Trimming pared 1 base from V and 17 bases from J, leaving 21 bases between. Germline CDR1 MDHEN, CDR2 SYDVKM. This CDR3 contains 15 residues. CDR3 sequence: CASSLLGDMNSPIHF. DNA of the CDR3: TGTGCCAGCAGTTTATTAGGGGACATGAATTCACCGATCCACTTT.

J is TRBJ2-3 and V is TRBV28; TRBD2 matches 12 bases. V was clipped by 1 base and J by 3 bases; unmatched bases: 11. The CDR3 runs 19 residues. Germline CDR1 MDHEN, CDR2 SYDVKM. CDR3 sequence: CASSLLTRTSGGWTDTQYF. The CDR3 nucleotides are TGTGCCAGCAGTTTATTAACCCGCACTAGCGGGGGGTGGACAGATACGCAGTATTTT. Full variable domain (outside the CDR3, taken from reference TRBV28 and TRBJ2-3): DVKVTQSSRYLVKRTGEKVFLECVQDMDHENMFWYRQDPGLGLRLIYFSYDVKMKEKGDIPEGYSVSREKKERFSLILESASTNQTSMYLCASSLLTRTSGGWTDTQYFGPGTRLTVL.

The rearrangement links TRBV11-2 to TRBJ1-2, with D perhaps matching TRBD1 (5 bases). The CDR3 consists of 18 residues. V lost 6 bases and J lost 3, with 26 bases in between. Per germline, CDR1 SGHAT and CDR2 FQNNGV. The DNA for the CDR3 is TGTGCCAGCAGGATCCCGGGGCGCCGGTCCCCCGGCTACTATGGCTACACCTTC. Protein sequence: CASRIPGRRSPGYYGYTF.

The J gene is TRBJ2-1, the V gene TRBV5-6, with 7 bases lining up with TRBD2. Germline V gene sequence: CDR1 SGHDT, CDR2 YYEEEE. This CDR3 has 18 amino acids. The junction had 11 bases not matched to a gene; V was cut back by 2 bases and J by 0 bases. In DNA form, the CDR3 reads TGTGCCAGCAGCTTATTGAAGCGGGGAGGAAGCTCCTACAATGAGCAGTTCTTC. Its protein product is CASSLLKRGGSSYNEQFF.

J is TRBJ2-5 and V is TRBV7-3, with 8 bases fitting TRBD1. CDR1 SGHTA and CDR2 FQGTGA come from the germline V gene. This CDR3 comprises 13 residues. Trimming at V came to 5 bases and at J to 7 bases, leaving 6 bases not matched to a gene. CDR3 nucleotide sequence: TGTGCCAGCAGCCCGGACAGGGCAGGGACCCAGTACTTC. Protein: CASSPDRAGTQYF. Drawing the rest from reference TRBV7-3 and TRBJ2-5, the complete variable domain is GAGVSQTPSNKVTEKGKYVELRCDPISGHTALYWYRQSLGQGPEFLIYFQGTGAADDSGLPNDRFFAVRPEGSVSTLKIQRTERGDSAVYLCASSPDRAGTQYFGPGTRLLVL.

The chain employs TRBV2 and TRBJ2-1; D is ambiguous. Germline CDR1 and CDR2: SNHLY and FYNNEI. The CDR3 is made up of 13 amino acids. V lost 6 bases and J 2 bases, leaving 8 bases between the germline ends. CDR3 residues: CASSLGTYNEQFF. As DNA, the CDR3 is TGTGCCAGCAGCCTAGGAACCTACAATGAGCAGTTCTTC.

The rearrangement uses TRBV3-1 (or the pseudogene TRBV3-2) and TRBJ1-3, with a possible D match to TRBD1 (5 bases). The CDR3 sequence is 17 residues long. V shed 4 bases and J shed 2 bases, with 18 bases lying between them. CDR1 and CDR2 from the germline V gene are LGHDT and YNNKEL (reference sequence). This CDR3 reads CASSRIWGTTTGNTIYF. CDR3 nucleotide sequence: TGTGCCAGCAGCCGAATTTGGGGGACGACCACTGGAAACACCATATATTTT.

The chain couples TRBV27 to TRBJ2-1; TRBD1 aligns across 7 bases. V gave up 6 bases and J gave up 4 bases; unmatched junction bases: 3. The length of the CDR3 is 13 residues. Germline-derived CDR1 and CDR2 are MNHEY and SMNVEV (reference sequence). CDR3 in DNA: TGTGCCAGCAGCTTGGGACAGTACAATGAGCAGTTCTTC. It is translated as CASSLGQYNEQFF.

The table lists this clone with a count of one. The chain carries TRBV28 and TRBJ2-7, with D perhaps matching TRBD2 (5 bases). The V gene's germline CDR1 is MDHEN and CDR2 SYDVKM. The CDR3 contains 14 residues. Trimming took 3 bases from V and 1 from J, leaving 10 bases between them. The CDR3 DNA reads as TGTGCCAGCAGTTTGGACTCACGGTCCTACGAGCAGTACTTC. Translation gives CASSLDSRSYEQYF.

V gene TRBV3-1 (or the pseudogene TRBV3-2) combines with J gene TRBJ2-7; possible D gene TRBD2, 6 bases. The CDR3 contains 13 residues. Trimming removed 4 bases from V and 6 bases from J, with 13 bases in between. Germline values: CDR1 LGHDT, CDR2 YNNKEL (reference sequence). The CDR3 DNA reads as TGTGCCAGCAGCCGATCTTGGAGGGGCGAGCAGTACTTC. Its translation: CASSRSWRGEQYF.

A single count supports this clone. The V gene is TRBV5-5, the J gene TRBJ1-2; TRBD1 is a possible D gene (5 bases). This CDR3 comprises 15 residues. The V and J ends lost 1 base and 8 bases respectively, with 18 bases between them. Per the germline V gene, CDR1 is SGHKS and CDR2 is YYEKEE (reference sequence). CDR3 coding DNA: TGTGCCAGCAGCTTGAAGCCGACAGAGGCCGGAGGCTACACCTTC. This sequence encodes CASSLKPTEAGGYTF.

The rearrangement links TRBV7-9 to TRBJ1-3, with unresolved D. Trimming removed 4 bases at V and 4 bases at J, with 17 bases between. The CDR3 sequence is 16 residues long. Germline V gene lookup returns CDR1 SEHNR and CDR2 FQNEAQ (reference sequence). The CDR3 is CASSWPGQNPGNTIYF. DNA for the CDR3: TGTGCCAGCAGCTGGCCCGGGCAAAACCCCGGAAACACCATATATTTT.

The CDR3 bases are TGTGCCAGCAGCCTGGACAGACAGCCCCAGCATTTT. Its translation: CASSLDRQPQHF. The chain links TRBV5-4 to TRBJ1-5, with D maybe TRBD1 (6 bases). V was cut by 4 bases and J by 7 bases, with 9 bases left in between. Germline values: CDR1 SGHNT, CDR2 YYREEE (reference sequence). The CDR3 consists of 12 residues. Variable domain in full (rest from reference TRBV5-4 and TRBJ1-5): ETGVTQSPTHLIKTRGQQVTLRCSSQSGHNTVSWYQQALGQGPQFIFQYYREEENGRGNFPPRFSGLQFPNYSSELNVNALELDDSALYLCASSLDRQPQHFGDGTRLSIL.

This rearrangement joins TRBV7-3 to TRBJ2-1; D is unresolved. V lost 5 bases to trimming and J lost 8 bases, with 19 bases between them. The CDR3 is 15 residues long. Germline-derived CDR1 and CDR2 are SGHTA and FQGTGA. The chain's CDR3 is CASSLLLGTPDEQFF. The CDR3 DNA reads TGTGCCAGCAGCCTATTGTTGGGTACACCCGATGAGCAGTTCTTC.

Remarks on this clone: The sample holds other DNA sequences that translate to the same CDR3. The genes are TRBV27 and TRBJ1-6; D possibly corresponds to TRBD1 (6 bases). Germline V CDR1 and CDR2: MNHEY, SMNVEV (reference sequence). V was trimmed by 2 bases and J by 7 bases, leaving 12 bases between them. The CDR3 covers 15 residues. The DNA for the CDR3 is TGTGCCAGCAGTTTAGGGGTGGGGGGCAATTCACCCCTCCACTTT. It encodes CASSLGVGGNSPLHF.